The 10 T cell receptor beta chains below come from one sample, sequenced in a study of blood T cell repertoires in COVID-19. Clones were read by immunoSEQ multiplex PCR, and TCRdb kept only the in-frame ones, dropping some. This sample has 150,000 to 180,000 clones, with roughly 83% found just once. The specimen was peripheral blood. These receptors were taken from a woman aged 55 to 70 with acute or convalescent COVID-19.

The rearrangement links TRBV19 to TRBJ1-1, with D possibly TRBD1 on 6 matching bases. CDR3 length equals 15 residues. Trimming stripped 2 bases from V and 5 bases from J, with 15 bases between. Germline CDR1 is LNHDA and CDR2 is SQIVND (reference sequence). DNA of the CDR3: TGTGCCAGTAGTATACCCCAACAGGGTTGGACTGAAGCTTTCTTT. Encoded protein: CASSIPQQGWTEAFF.

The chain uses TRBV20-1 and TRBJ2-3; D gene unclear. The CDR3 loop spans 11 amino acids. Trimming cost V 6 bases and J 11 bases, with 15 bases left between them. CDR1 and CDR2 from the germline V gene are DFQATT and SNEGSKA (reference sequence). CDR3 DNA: TGCAGTGCGCCCGTCCTTAGTGAGCAGTATTTT. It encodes CSAPVLSEQYF.

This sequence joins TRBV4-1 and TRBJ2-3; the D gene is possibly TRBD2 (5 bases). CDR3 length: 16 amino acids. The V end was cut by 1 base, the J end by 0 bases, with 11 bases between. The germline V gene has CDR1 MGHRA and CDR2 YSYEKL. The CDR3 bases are TGCGCCAGCAGCCAAGTCGGCCGGACTAGCACAGATACGCAGTATTTT. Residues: CASSQVGRTSTDTQYF.

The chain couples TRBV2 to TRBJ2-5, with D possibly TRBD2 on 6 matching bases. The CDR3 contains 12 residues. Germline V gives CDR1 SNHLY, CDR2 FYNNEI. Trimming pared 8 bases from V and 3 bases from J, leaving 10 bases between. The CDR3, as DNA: TGTGCCAGCTCGGGACTTGAAGAGACCCAGTACTTC. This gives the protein CASSGLEETQYF. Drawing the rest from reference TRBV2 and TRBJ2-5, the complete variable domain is EPEVTQTPSHQVTQMGQEVILRCVPISNHLYFYWYRQILGQKVEFLVSFYNNEISEKSEIFDDQFSVERPDGSNFTLKIRSTKLEDSAMYFCASSGLEETQYFGPGTRLLVL.

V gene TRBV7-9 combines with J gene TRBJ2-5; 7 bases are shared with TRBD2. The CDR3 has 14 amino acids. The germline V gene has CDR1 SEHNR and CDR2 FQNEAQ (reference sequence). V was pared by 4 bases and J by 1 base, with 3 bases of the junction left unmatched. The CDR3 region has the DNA TGTGCCAGCAGCTCCCCGGGGGGCCAAGAGACCCAGTACTTC. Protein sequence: CASSSPGGQETQYF.

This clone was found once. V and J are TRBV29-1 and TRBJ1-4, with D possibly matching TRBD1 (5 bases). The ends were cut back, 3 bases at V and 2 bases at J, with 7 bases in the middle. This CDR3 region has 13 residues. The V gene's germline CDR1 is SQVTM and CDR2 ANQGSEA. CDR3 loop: CSVEGGTNEKLFF. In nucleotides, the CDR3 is TGCAGCGTTGAGGGGGGGACTAATGAAAAACTGTTTTTT.

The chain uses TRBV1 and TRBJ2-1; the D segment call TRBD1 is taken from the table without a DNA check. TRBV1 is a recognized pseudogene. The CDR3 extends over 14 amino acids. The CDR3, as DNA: TGCACCAGCAGCACGGGACAGGCAGGGAATGAGCAGTTCTTC. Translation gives CTSSTGQAGNEQFF.

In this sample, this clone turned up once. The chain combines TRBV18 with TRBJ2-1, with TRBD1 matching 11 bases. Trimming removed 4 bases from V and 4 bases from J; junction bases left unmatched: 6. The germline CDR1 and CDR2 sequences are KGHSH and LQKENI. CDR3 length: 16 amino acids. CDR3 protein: CASSRRTGGGYNEQFF. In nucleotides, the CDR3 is TGTGCCAGCTCACGCCGGACAGGGGGCGGGTACAATGAGCAGTTCTTC.

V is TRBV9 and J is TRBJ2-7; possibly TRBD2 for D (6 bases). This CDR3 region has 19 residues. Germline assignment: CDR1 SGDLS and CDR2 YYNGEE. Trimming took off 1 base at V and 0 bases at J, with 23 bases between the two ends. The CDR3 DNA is TGTGCCAGCAGCGTAAAGATGTACCGGGGCGGGGCCCTCTCCTACGAGCAGTACGTC. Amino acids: CASSVKMYRGGALSYEQYV.

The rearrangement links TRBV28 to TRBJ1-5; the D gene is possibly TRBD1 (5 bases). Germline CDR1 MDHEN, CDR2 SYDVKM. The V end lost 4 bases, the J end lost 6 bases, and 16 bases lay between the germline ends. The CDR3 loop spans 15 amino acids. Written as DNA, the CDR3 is TGTGCCAGCAGTTCTCCTGGGGGGAGGGGTCAGCCCCAGCATTTT. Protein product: CASSSPGGRGQPQHF. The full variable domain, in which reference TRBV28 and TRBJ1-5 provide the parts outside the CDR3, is DVKVTQSSRYLVKRTGEKVFLECVQDMDHENMFWYRQDPGLGLRLIYFSYDVKMKEKGDIPEGYSVSREKKERFSLILESASTNQTSMYLCASSSPGGRGQPQHFGDGTRLSIL.